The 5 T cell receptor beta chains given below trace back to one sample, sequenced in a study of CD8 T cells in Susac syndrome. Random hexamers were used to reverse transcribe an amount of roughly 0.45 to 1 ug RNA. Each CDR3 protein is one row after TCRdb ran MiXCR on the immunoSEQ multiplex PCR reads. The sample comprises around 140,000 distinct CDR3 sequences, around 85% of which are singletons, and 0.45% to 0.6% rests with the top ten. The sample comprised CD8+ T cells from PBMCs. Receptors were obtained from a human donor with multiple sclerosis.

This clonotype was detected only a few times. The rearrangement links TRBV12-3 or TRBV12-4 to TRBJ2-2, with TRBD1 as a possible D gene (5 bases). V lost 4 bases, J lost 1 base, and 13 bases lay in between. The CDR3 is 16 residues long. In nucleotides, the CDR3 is TGTGCCAGCAGTTCTGCGACAGAGATGAACACCGGGGAGCTGTTTTTT. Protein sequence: CASSSATEMNTGELFF.

Written as DNA, the CDR3 is TGTGCCAGCAGCTCCGACAGCTCCTACGAGCAGTACGTC. It codes for CASSSDSSYEQYV. The genes are TRBV7-9 and TRBJ2-7; TRBD1 is a possible D gene (5 bases). The CDR3 extends over 13 amino acids. V was trimmed by 4 bases and J by 0 bases, leaving 7 bases between them. Germline-derived CDR1 and CDR2 are SEHNR and FQNEAQ (reference sequence).

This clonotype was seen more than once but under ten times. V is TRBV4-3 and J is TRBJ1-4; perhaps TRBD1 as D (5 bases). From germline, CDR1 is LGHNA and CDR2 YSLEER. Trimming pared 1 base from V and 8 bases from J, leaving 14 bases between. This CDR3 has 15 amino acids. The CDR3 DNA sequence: TGCGCCAGCAGCCAAGTTGGCAGGGAGGACGAAAAACTGTTTTTT. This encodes CASSQVGREDEKLFF.

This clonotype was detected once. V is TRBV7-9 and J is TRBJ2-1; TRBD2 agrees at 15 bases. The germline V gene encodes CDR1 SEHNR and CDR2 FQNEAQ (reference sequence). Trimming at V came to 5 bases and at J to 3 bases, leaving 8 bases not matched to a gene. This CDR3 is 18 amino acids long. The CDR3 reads CASSPGTSGRLGYNEQFF. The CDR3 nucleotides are TGTGCCAGCAGCCCCGGGACTAGCGGGAGGTTAGGCTACAATGAGCAGTTCTTC.

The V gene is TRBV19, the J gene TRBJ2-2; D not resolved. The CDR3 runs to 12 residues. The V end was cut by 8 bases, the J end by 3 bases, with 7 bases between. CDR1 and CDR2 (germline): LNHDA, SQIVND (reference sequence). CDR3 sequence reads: CASVFHTGELFF. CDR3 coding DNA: TGTGCCAGTGTTTTCCACACCGGGGAGCTGTTTTTT.